These 7 T cell receptor beta chains were sequenced from one sample in a study of T cell responses to AZD1222 COVID-19 vaccine. The assay was immunoSEQ multiplex PCR, and TCRdb's table has in-frame clones only and misses some. The sample lists roughly 84,000 clones; around nine tenths were seen once. Sequenced here: peripheral blood, sampled on day 0 of AZD1222 vaccination. These receptors all come from an adult in good health.

This clone was recorded once. The chain recombines TRBV5-1 with TRBJ1-1; D remains unclear. CDR1 and CDR2 from the germline V gene are SGHRS and YFSETQ. The CDR3 is 15 amino acids. V lost 1 base and J lost 2, with 12 bases in between. The CDR3 is CASSLSPWGNTEAFF. The CDR3 bases are TGCGCCAGCAGCTTGTCCCCTTGGGGAAACACTGAAGCTTTCTTT.

The chain employs TRBV11-3 and TRBJ1-1; D ambiguous. Germline V gene data show CDR1 as SGHNT and CDR2 as YENEEA. V lost 1 base to trimming and J lost 6 bases, with 9 bases between them. The CDR3 covers 13 residues. In DNA, the CDR3 is TGTGCCAGCAGCTTAGTCCCAGGAGCTGAAGCTTTCTTT. It codes for CASSLVPGAEAFF.

The chain employs TRBV18 and TRBJ1-4; D call uncertain. Trimming shortened V by 2 bases and J by 6 bases, and 7 bases separated the two germline ends. CDR3 length: 13 residues. Germline values: CDR1 KGHSH, CDR2 LQKENI. The CDR3 here is CASSPGIDEKLFF. The CDR3 region has the DNA TGTGCCAGCTCACCAGGGATAGATGAAAAACTGTTTTTT.

The CDR3 sequence is CASSVAHRGPNTEAFF. For the CDR3, the DNA is TGTGCCAGCAGCGTAGCCCACAGGGGTCCCAACACTGAAGCTTTCTTT. This chain links TRBV9 with TRBJ1-1; 7 bases agree with TRBD1. Germline CDR1 SGDLS, CDR2 YYNGEE. The V and J ends lost 0 bases and 2 bases, in that order; junction bases with no gene match: 7. The CDR3 totals 16 residues. Complete variable domain (other parts from reference TRBV9 and TRBJ1-1): DSGVTQTPKHLITATGQRVTLRCSPRSGDLSVYWYQQSLDQGLQFLIQYYNGEERAKGNILERFSAQQFPDLHSELNLSSLELGDSALYFCASSVAHRGPNTEAFFGQGTRLTVV.

The chain uses TRBV12-3 or TRBV12-4 and TRBJ1-1; D not resolved. The CDR3 sequence is 13 residues long. Trimming took off 2 bases at V and 7 bases at J, with 11 bases between the two ends. CDR3 loop: CASSLIEAVEAFF. CDR3 sequence (DNA): TGTGCCAGCAGTTTAATTGAGGCGGTTGAAGCTTTCTTT.

The rearrangement uses TRBV12-3 or TRBV12-4 and TRBJ1-2; the D gene is possibly TRBD1 (5 bases). Trimming removed 6 bases at V and 9 bases at J, with 14 bases between. CDR3 length equals 12 residues. The DNA for the CDR3 is TGTGCCAGCAGCCCCTCGGGGGTACGCTACACCTTC. Its translation is CASSPSGVRYTF.

The chain is built from TRBV6-5 and TRBJ2-3; D gene uncertain. This CDR3 region has 14 residues. The V gene's germline CDR1 is MNHEY and CDR2 SVGAGI. Trimming took off 5 bases at V and 2 bases at J, with 11 bases between the two ends. Written as DNA, the CDR3 is TGTGCCAGCAGTAACCGGCCGCCCACAGATACGCAGTATTTT. It codes for CASSNRPPTDTQYF.